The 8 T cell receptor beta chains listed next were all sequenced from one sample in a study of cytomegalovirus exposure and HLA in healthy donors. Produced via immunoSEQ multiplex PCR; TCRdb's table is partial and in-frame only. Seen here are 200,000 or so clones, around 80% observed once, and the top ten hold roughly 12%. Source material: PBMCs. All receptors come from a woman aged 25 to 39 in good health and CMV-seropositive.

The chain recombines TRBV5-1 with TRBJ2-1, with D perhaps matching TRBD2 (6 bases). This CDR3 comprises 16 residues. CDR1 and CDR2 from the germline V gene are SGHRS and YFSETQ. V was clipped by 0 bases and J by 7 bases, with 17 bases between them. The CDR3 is CASSLAPGELTNEQFF. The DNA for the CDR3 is TGCGCCAGCAGCTTGGCTCCGGGAGAGTTAACAAATGAGCAGTTCTTC.

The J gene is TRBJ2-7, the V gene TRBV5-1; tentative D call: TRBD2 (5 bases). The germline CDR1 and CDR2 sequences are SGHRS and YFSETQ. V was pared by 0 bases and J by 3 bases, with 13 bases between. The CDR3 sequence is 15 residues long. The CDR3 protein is CASSLDGNNVYEQYF. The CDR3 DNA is TGCGCCAGCAGCTTGGACGGGAATAACGTCTACGAGCAGTACTTC.

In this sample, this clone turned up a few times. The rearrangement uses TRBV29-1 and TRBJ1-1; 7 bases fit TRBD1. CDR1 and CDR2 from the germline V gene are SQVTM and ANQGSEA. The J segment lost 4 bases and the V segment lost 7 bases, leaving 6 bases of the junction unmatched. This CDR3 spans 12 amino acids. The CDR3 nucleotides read TGCAGCGCTGTCAGGGGGATCACTGAAGCTTTCTTT. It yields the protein CSAVRGITEAFF.

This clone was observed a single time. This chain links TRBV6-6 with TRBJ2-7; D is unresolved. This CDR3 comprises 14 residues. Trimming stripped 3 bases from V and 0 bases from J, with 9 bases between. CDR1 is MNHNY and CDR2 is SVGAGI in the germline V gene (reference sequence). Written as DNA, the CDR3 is TGTGCCAGCAGTTATCCCCTAGACTCCTACGAGCAGTACTTC. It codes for CASSYPLDSYEQYF.

The CDR3 DNA reads TGTGCCAGCCGAGGGTCCTACGAGCAGTACTTC. Its translation is CASRGSYEQYF. The J gene is TRBJ2-7, the V gene TRBV28; possibly TRBD2 for D (5 bases). The germline CDR1 and CDR2 sequences are MDHEN and SYDVKM. This CDR3 is built from 11 residues. The ends were cut back, 8 bases at V and 1 base at J, with 6 bases in the middle.

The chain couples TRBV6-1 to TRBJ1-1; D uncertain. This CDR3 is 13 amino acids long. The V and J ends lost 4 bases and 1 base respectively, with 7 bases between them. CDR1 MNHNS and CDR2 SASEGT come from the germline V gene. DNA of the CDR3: TGTGCCAGCAGTGTACAAACGAACACTGAAGCTTTCTTT. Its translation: CASSVQTNTEAFF.

As DNA, the CDR3 is TGCAGCGCGATGACAGCAGCGAACACTGAAGCTTTCTTT. This encodes CSAMTAANTEAFF. The rearrangement joins TRBV29-1 to TRBJ1-1; weak D call: TRBD1 (5 bases). Trimming removed 7 bases at V and 1 base at J, with 13 bases between. CDR1 is SQVTM, CDR2 ANQGSEA, per germline. This CDR3 spans 13 amino acids.

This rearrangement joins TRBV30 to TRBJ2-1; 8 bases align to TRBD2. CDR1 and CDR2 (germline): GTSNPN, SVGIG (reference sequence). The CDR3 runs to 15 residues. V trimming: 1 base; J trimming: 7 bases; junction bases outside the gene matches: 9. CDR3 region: CAWSGSLTSANEQFF. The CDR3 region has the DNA TGTGCCTGGAGTGGATCGTTGACTAGCGCTAATGAGCAGTTCTTC.